The clone carrying this T cell receptor beta chain was observed at least ten times. TCRdb passed the PCR reads through MiXCR, listing each CDR3 protein once. The sample contains about 98,000 distinct CDR3 sequences, roughly half of which appear only once. The sample originates from a study of CDR3 diversity in severe acne. The CDR3 covers 15 residues. Germline loops: CDR1 GTSNPN, CDR2 SVGIG (reference sequence). Trimming took 2 bases from V and 0 from J, leaving 11 bases between them. Sequencing was carried out using blood. This chain links TRBV30 with TRBJ2-1; TRBD1 is a possible D gene (6 bases). The TCR comes from a male donor with acne. Written as DNA, the CDR3 is TGTGCCTGGAGTTCACAGGGCTTCTCCTACAATGAGCAGTTCTTC. Translated, it gives CAWSSQGFSYNEQFF.